These T cell receptor beta chains were read from a single sample in a study of T cells in Graves' hyperthyroidism and ophthalmopathy. TCRdb re-analysed the multiplex PCR reads in MiXCR, keeping a single row per CDR3 protein. The sample yields approximately 300,000 distinct CDR3 sequences, approximately 15% seen once. Sequenced material: blood. The receptors here all came from an older woman with Graves' ophthalmopathy. Each CDR3 is given with its conserved first and last residue. The order of the fields is J gene, clone size, V gene, D gene, CDR3 DNA, CDR3 protein. The D gene is left open where the match is weak. The size field is filled for only some rows; it gives once, few, many or a size class.

>TRBJ2-1|many|TRBV20-1|-
TGCAGTGCTAGAGATGGAAAACGGGTCGCTGAGCAGTTCTTC
CSARDGKRVAEQFF
>TRBJ2-7|many|TRBV5-4|TRBD2
TGTGCCAGCAGCTTGGGATTAGCGGGACCCTACGAGCAGTACTTC
CASSLGLAGPYEQYF
>TRBJ1-1|many|TRBV5-1|-
TGCGCCAGCAGTAATGAGGGGCACACTGAAGCTTTCTTT
CASSNEGHTEAFF
>TRBJ2-7|few|TRBV24-1|-
TGTGCCACCAGTGACCCCAGGGACCCGACGGGCGAGCAGTACTTC
CATSDPRDPTGEQYF
>TRBJ1-1|many|TRBV5-5|-
TGTGCCAGCAGCTTGGATCCGAGGGGCAGTAGGGACACTGAAGCTTTCTTT
CASSLDPRGSRDTEAFF
>TRBJ2-7|few|TRBV5-8|-
TGTGCCAGCAGCACCGACAGGATGAGCTCCTACGAGCAGTACTTC
CASSTDRMSSYEQYF
>TRBJ2-5|many|TRBV28|-
TGTGCCAGCAGGAAACAGGGCACCCCGTCGGAGACCCAGTACTTC
CASRKQGTPSETQYF
>TRBJ1-1|-|TRBV19|TRBD1
TGTGCCAGTAGTATTACCAGGGGGAGCACTGAAGCTTTCTTT
CASSITRGSTEAFF
>TRBJ2-7|many|TRBV28|-
TGTGCCAGCAGTTTAAGGGGGTCCTACGCTTACGAGCAGTACTTC
CASSLRGSYAYEQYF
>TRBJ1-1|-|TRBV7-8|TRBD1
TGTGCCAGCAGCTTACTCCCGGGACAGGGGTATGAAGCTTTCTTT
CASSLLPGQGYEAFF
>TRBJ1-5|many|TRBV10-3|-
TGTGCCATCGGGCAGCCGGGCCATCAGCCCCAGCATTTT
CAIGQPGHQPQHF
>TRBJ2-5|many|TRBV7-8|TRBD2
TGTGCCAGCAGCCATAGCGGGAAGATGGAGACCCAGTACTTC
CASSHSGKMETQYF
>TRBJ1-5|few|TRBV5-1|-
TGCGCCAGCAGGGAGGGTACGAGCAATCAGCCCCAGCATTTT
CASREGTSNQPQHF
>TRBJ2-3|-|TRBV6-2/TRBV6-3|TRBD1
TGTGCCAGCACCTCCGGGGGACAGGGCACAGATACGCAGTATTTT
CASTSGGQGTDTQYF
>TRBJ1-4|many|TRBV2|-
TGTGCCACAGGGGAAAGAACTAATGAAAAACTGTTTTTT
CATGERTNEKLFF